This T cell receptor (beta chain) emerged from a study of cytomegalovirus exposure and HLA in healthy donors. Study-wide points: The study put under 200 TCR beta chains on its list as cytomegalovirus-associated. It was confirmed in vitro that a few of the CMV-associated chains were specific for CMV antigens. Common viral pathogens seemed to be connected with several of the most significant clusters, according to a later analysis.

Note on this clone: Its specificity is unknown. The same CDR3 can be traced to other DNA sequences in this sample.

CDR3 length: 13 amino acids. Trimming shortened V by 4 bases and J by 2 bases, and 8 bases separated the two germline ends. CDR1 and CDR2 (germline): SGHTA, FQGNSA. Vbeta (60) and Jbeta (13) primers were used in the PCR. The data were produced by immunoSEQ multiplex PCR, yet TCRdb's version contains in-frame clones alone and is incomplete. This table has approximately 160,000 clones, approximately 79% appearing once. The chain employs TRBV7-2 and TRBJ1-1; D is possibly TRBD1 (6 bases). The sequenced material came from PBMCs. The TCR comes from a male donor in good health and CMV-seronegative. DNA for the CDR3: TGTGCCAGCAGCTCGGACAGAAACACTGAAGCTTTCTTT. Its protein is CASSSDRNTEAFF. Full variable domain (rest looked up from reference TRBV7-2 and TRBJ1-1): GAGVSQSPSNKVTEKGKDVELRCDPISGHTALYWYRQSLGQGLEFLIYFQGNSAPDKSGLPSDRFSAERTGGSVSTLTIQRTQQEDSAVYLCASSSDRNTEAFFGQGTRLTVV.